The next 27 T cell receptor beta chains were all read from a single sample in a study of cytomegalovirus exposure and HLA in healthy donors (dated by TCRdb to 2016 to 2017). The library was produced with the immunoSEQ multiplex PCR assay. TCRdb took over this immuneACCESS table, retaining in-frame rearrangements with V and J assigned. Such tables are incomplete; in checked studies, under half of the missing clones stem from an unresolved V gene, and the remainder is unexplained. This sample holds about 270,000 clones; just over 85% were observed only once. Around 1% of the sample goes to the ten largest clones. Sequencing was performed on PBMCs. The receptors stem from a woman between 18 and 30 years old in good health and CMV-seronegative.

This sequence joins TRBV5-4 and TRBJ2-3; TRBD2 matches at 11 bases. Trimming cost V 4 bases and J 7 bases; bases outside gene matches: 11. There are 16 residues in the CDR3. The V gene's germline CDR1 is SGHNT and CDR2 YYREEE (reference sequence). In DNA, the CDR3 is TGTGCCAGCAGCACCTCCGGGACTAGCGGCGCTTATACGCAGTATTTT. This encodes CASSTSGTSGAYTQYF. The full variable domain, completed using reference TRBV5-4 and TRBJ2-3, is ETGVTQSPTHLIKTRGQQVTLRCSSQSGHNTVSWYQQALGQGPQFIFQYYREEENGRGNFPPRFSGLQFPNYSSELNVNALELDDSALYLCASSTSGTSGAYTQYFGPGTRLTVL.

In its sample, this clone was seen once. Here the CDR3 DNA reads TGTGCCAGCAGCCCCGGGACTAGCGGGGGACTCTCCTACGAGCAGTACTTC. Protein sequence: CASSPGTSGGLSYEQYF. The V and J genes are TRBV27 and TRBJ2-7; 14 bases align to TRBD2. There are 17 residues in the CDR3. V lost 6 bases, J lost 0 bases, and 7 bases stayed unmatched. The germline CDR1 and CDR2 sequences are MNHEY and SMNVEV (reference sequence).

This clone has more than one count but fewer than ten. The chain recombines TRBV7-9 with TRBJ2-7, with D unclear. Trimming shortened V by 5 bases and J by 7 bases, and 9 bases separated the two germline ends. Germline assignment: CDR1 SEHNR and CDR2 FQNEAQ (reference sequence). The CDR3 loop spans 11 amino acids. The CDR3 here is CASSINSEQYF. CDR3 nucleotide sequence: TGTGCCAGCAGCATTAACAGTGAGCAGTACTTC.

The chain is built from TRBV11-2 and TRBJ2-5; maybe TRBD1 (6 bases). The CDR3 totals 17 residues. Germline lookup yields CDR1 SGHAT and CDR2 FQNNGV. With 5 bases removed from V and 4 bases from J, the gap between germline ends came to 23 bases. The DNA for the CDR3 is TGTGCCAGCAGCCTGAACTATCGGCTGCAGGGGCCAGAGACCCAGTACTTC. Protein: CASSLNYRLQGPETQYF.

This chain uses TRBV12-2 with TRBJ2-7; the table names TRBD1, a call not compared with the DNA. TRBV12-2 constitutes a pseudogene. The CDR3 is 14 residues long. The chain's CDR3 is CASRLVGHHYEQYF. In DNA, the CDR3 is TGTGCAAGTCGCTTAGTGGGACACCACTACGAGCAGTACTTC.

This clone showed up just a few times. The V call is TRBV25-1, the J call TRBJ2-7; D uncertain. The CDR3 sequence is 12 residues long. CDR1 MGHDK and CDR2 SYGVNS come from the germline V gene. Trimming left V 5 bases short and J 3 bases short, with 8 bases between. For the CDR3, the DNA is TGTGCCAGCAGTTCCCCCCACTACGAGCAGTACTTC. It encodes CASSSPHYEQYF.

There are a few counts of this clone. The chain employs TRBV5-6 and TRBJ2-7; TRBD2 might be the D (6 bases). V was cut by 7 bases and J by 3 bases, with 32 bases left in between. This CDR3 has 19 amino acids. Germline loops: CDR1 SGHDT, CDR2 YYEEEE. The CDR3 reads CASATQSRPPRDWVYEQYF. Written as DNA, the CDR3 is TGTGCCAGCGCCACCCAAAGCAGACCCCCTCGGGACTGGGTCTACGAGCAGTACTTC.

The rearrangement joins TRBV29-1 to TRBJ2-5, with 14 bases aligning to TRBD2. From germline, CDR1 is SQVTM and CDR2 ANQGSEA. The CDR3 runs 14 residues. After removal of 4 bases from V and 7 bases from J, the junction contained 5 bases not matched to a gene. The CDR3 coding sequence is TGCAGCGTTGGACTAGCGGGGGGGCAGGGGACCCAGTACTTC. Residues: CSVGLAGGQGTQYF. Drawing the rest from reference TRBV29-1 and TRBJ2-5, the complete variable domain is SAVISQKPSRDICQRGTSLTIQCQVDSQVTMMFWYRQQPGQSLTLIATANQGSEATYESGFVIDKFPISRPNLTFSTLTVSNMSPEDSSIYLCSVGLAGGQGTQYFGPGTRLLVL.

The chain joins TRBV7-8 to TRBJ2-2; D is perhaps TRBD2 (7 bases). The CDR3 extends over 15 amino acids. Germline CDR1 reads SGHVS; CDR2 reads FQNEAQ. The V end was cut by 0 bases, the J end by 5 bases, with 10 bases between. CDR3: CASSLAGGPTGELFF. DNA for the CDR3: TGTGCCAGCAGCTTAGCGGGGGGGCCAACCGGGGAGCTGTTTTTT.

This chain joins TRBV7-9 and TRBJ1-1; perhaps TRBD1 as D (5 bases). Germline V gene data show CDR1 as SEHNR and CDR2 as FQNEAQ (reference sequence). Trimming left V 1 base short and J 8 bases short, with 17 bases between. This CDR3 spans 15 amino acids. In DNA form, the CDR3 reads TGTGCCAGCAGCTTAGTCCGCGGGGCAAAAGTGGAAGCTTTCTTT. It translates to CASSLVRGAKVEAFF.

This chain uses TRBV27 with TRBJ1-2; 9 bases map to TRBD1. V was clipped by 4 bases and J by 0 bases; unmatched bases: 3. The length of the CDR3 is 15 residues. Per germline, CDR1 MNHEY and CDR2 SMNVEV (reference sequence). The CDR3 sequence: CASSSRQGANYGYTF. The CDR3 coding sequence is TGTGCCAGCAGTTCCAGACAGGGGGCTAACTATGGCTACACCTTC.

The chain has TRBV11-3 and TRBJ2-1; 9 positions agree with TRBD1. Germline-derived CDR1 and CDR2 are SGHNT and YENEEA. Losses at the gene ends were 1 base for V and 10 bases for J; bases not matched to a gene: 8. This CDR3 has 15 amino acids. The CDR3 DNA follows: TGTGCCAGCAGCTTAGTAGGACAGGGGCAGGGAGAGCAGTTCTTC. It translates to CASSLVGQGQGEQFF.

The chain recombines TRBV7-9 with TRBJ1-1; D is uncertain. Trimming stripped 7 bases from V and 5 bases from J, with 11 bases between. CDR3 length: 12 residues. Germline lookup yields CDR1 SEHNR and CDR2 FQNEAQ (reference sequence). As DNA, the CDR3 is TGTGCCAGCACCTCTATGCGGACTGAAGCTTTCTTT. This codes for CASTSMRTEAFF.

The gene calls are TRBV19 and TRBJ1-5; D gene uncertain. V shed 10 bases and J shed 3 bases, with 13 bases lying between them. CDR1 LNHDA and CDR2 SQIVND come from the germline V gene (reference sequence). CDR3 size: 13 residues. The CDR3 region is CATAGGANQPQHF. The CDR3, as DNA: TGTGCCACCGCGGGAGGAGCCAATCAGCCCCAGCATTTT. The entire variable domain, with the rest obtained from reference TRBV19 and TRBJ1-5, is as follows: DGGITQSPKYLFRKEGQNVTLSCEQNLNHDAMYWYRQDPGQGLRLIYYSQIVNDFQKGDIAEGYSVSREKKESFPLTVTSAQKNPTAFYLCATAGGANQPQHFGDGTRLSIL.

The rearrangement joins TRBV10-3 to TRBJ2-3; weak D call: TRBD2 (6 bases). The germline CDR1 and CDR2 sequences are ENHRY and SYGVKD. CDR3 length equals 14 residues. V was cut by 9 bases and J by 11 bases, with 24 bases left in between. The CDR3, as DNA: TGTGCCATTACCCCCTCGGAGGGCCGGTGGGAGCAGTATTTT. It codes for CAITPSEGRWEQYF.

CDR3 amino acids: CASSRLFPGQGGKSVNQPQHF. The CDR3 coding sequence is TGTGCCAGCAGTCGCCTCTTCCCGGGACAGGGGGGCAAGTCCGTTAATCAGCCCCAGCATTTT. The chain employs TRBV7-6 and TRBJ1-5; 11 nucleotides line up with TRBD1. This CDR3 is built from 21 residues. CDR1 and CDR2 (germline): SGHVS, FNYEAQ. J lost 4 bases, V lost 6 bases, and 23 bases had no gene match.

This sequence joins TRBV29-1 and TRBJ2-4; D gene unclear. This CDR3 is 12 amino acids long. Deletions cut 1 base from V and 9 bases from J, with 10 bases between. Germline CDR1 SQVTM, CDR2 ANQGSEA. CDR3 protein: CSVEGRLGIQYF. The CDR3 DNA follows: TGCAGCGTTGAAGGGAGACTTGGCATTCAGTACTTC.

This clone was counted once. The chain couples TRBV21-1 to TRBJ1-5; the DNA was not compared with TRBD1, the D call given in the table. TRBV21-1 counts as a pseudogene. The CDR3 runs to 18 residues. CDR3 amino acids: CASSVRQGIPAGSKPQHF. The DNA of the CDR3 is TGTGCCAGCAGCGTACGACAGGGTATACCTGCTGGGTCAAAGCCCCAGCATTTT.

The V gene is TRBV10-1, the J gene TRBJ2-1, with 7 positions matching TRBD1. V shed 5 bases, J shed 0 bases, and the junction held 7 bases outside the gene matches. The CDR3 length is 16 residues. Germline V gene lookup returns CDR1 WNHNN and CDR2 SYGVQD (reference sequence). This CDR3 is CASSYYRGSSYNEQFF. As DNA, the CDR3 is TGCGCCAGCAGTTATTACAGGGGAAGCTCCTACAATGAGCAGTTCTTC.

V gene TRBV5-1 combines with J gene TRBJ1-1; 8 nucleotides agree with TRBD1. From germline, CDR1 is SGHRS and CDR2 YFSETQ. The CDR3 extends over 17 amino acids. Germline trimming cut 3 bases from V and 1 base from J; bases unmatched to any gene: 11. The CDR3 nucleotides are TGCGCCAGCAGCTCCCCGACAGGGGCTACCCCGAACACTGAAGCTTTCTTT. Translated, it gives CASSSPTGATPNTEAFF.

The chain employs TRBV10-3 and TRBJ2-5, with a possible D match to TRBD2 (7 bases). With 10 bases removed from V and 2 bases from J, the gap between germline ends came to 17 bases. Looked up from germline, CDR1 is ENHRY and CDR2 is SYGVKD. The CDR3 totals 14 residues. The CDR3 is CATRGGPGQETQYF. The DNA for the CDR3 is TGTGCCACTAGGGGGGGCCCGGGGCAAGAGACCCAGTACTTC.

This sequence joins TRBV5-1 and TRBJ1-4, with D unclear. Germline lookup yields CDR1 SGHRS and CDR2 YFSETQ. Between the trimmed V and J ends, which lost 2 bases and 0 bases, there was a span of 8 bases. The CDR3 is 15 residues long. CDR3 DNA sequence: TGCGCCAGCAGCTTTTTCGAGCCAACTAATGAAAAACTGTTTTTT. It specifies CASSFFEPTNEKLFF.

This sequence joins TRBV6-5 and TRBJ2-7; 7 nucleotides line up with TRBD1. The trim removed 2 bases at V and 5 bases at J, leaving 6 bases unmatched. Per germline, CDR1 MNHEY and CDR2 SVGAGI. This CDR3 has 14 residues. The CDR3 nucleotides read TGTGCCAGCAGTTACAACAGGGGCGGCCACGAGCAGTACTTC. Translation: CASSYNRGGHEQYF.

V is TRBV11-2 and J is TRBJ2-6; 7 nucleotides agree with TRBD1. V gave up 1 base and J gave up 0 bases; unmatched junction bases: 6. Germline V gene lookup returns CDR1 SGHAT and CDR2 FQNNGV. CDR3 length: 18 residues. The CDR3 reads CASSLVGRGSSGANVLTF. The CDR3 region has the DNA TGTGCCAGCAGCTTAGTGGGCAGGGGGTCCTCTGGGGCCAACGTCCTGACTTTC.

V gene TRBV6-5 combines with J gene TRBJ2-7; possible D gene TRBD1, 6 bases. V was clipped by 4 bases and J by 4 bases, with 14 bases between them. CDR3 length equals 14 residues. Germline V gene data show CDR1 as MNHEY and CDR2 as SVGAGI. The CDR3 loop reads CASSSSPGTYEQYF. CDR3 nucleotides: TGTGCCAGCAGTTCATCTCCCGGGACATACGAGCAGTACTTC.

The gene calls are TRBV6-5 and TRBJ1-3; TRBD1 matches at 10 bases. This CDR3 spans 14 amino acids. J was trimmed by 9 bases and V by 2 bases; bases with no gene match: 4. In germline, CDR1 is MNHEY, CDR2 SVGAGI. The chain's CDR3 is CASSYRDRGTTIYF. As DNA, the CDR3 is TGTGCCAGCAGTTACCGGGACAGGGGTACCACCATATATTTT.

This rearrangement joins TRBV15 to TRBJ1-1; TRBD1 aligns across 8 bases. Germline values: CDR1 LNHNV, CDR2 YYDKDF (reference sequence). Trimming took 0 bases from V and 6 from J; bases not matched to a gene: 15. The CDR3 contains 18 residues. CDR3 amino acids: CATSRDRTGRWSDAEAFF. The CDR3 DNA is TGTGCCACCAGCAGAGATCGGACAGGGAGGTGGAGTGATGCTGAAGCTTTCTTT. The whole variable domain, filled in from reference TRBV15 and TRBJ1-1, reads DAMVIQNPRYQVTQFGKPVTLSCSQTLNHNVMYWYQQKSSQAPKLLFHYYDKDFNNEADTPDNFQSRRPNTSFCFLDIRSPGLGDTAMYLCATSRDRTGRWSDAEAFFGQGTRLTVV.